These 14 T cell receptor beta chains originate from one sample sequenced in a study of T cell clonality in common variable immunodeficiency. Produced via immunoSEQ multiplex PCR; TCRdb's table is partial and in-frame only. The record shows roughly 29,000 clones for this sample, with no singletons present. The sequenced sample consisted of peripheral blood mononuclear cells. These receptors were collected from a person aged 18 to 75 in good health.

This clone was seen at least ten times. The read ends 3 residues shy of where the CDR3 ends; the end is completed using the germline J gene. This chain connects TRBV19 to TRBJ1-1; perhaps TRBD1 as D (5 bases). CDR3 length: 13 amino acids. CDR1 LNHDA and CDR2 SQIVND come from the germline V gene (reference sequence). CDR3 residues: CASTVDRSGEAFF. Partial CDR3 DNA: TGTGCCAGTACCGTTGACAGATCAGGGGAA.

This clone was counted at least ten times. The CDR3 DNA, read in part, is TGTGCCAGCAGTGTTCCCCAGGGGTGGGAGACC. Translated, it gives CASSVPQGWET. The full CDR3 reads CASSVPQGWETQYF. The chain links TRBV28 to TRBJ2-5; D is possibly TRBD1 (6 bases). The CDR3 goes on 3 residues after the read ends, and that part is filled in from the germline J gene. Germline CDR1 and CDR2: MDHEN and SYDVKM. CDR3 size: 14 residues. Trimming removed 5 bases at V and 5 bases at J, with 15 bases between. Combining the CDR3 with reference TRBV28 and TRBJ2-5 gives the whole variable domain DVKVTQSSRYLVKRTGEKVFLECVQDMDHENMFWYRQDPGLGLRLIYFSYDVKMKEKGDIPEGYSVSREKKERFSLILESASTNQTSMYLCASSVPQGWETQYFGPGTRLLVL.

This clone was counted at least ten times. The read stops 3 residues short of the end of the CDR3; the missing end is completed from the germline J gene. The gene calls are TRBV29-1 and TRBJ2-1; D is ambiguous. V lost 7 bases and J lost 1, with 11 bases in between. The CDR3 totals 13 residues. Germline V gives CDR1 SQVTM, CDR2 ANQGSEA. The CDR3 loop is CSATVSSYNEQFF. The CDR3 DNA, read in part, is TGCAGCGCTACAGTGTCTTCCTACAATGAG.

This clone showed up many times. Sequencing ends 3 residues short of the CDR3 end; the germline J gene provides the rest. This chain connects TRBV7-2 to TRBJ2-3; 9 nucleotides line up with TRBD2. V lost 1 base to trimming and J lost 4 bases; unmatched junction nucleotides: 3. From germline, CDR1 is SGHTA and CDR2 FQGNSA. The CDR3 has 15 residues. CDR3 loop: CASSLGSGGSDTQYF. CDR3 DNA, as far as it was read: TGTGCCAGCAGCTTAGGAAGCGGGGGGTCAGATACG.

Regarding this clone: The read ends 3 residues early relative to the CDR3; the germline J gene fills the gap. V is TRBV7-6 and J is TRBJ1-3; D is uncertain. V was trimmed by 4 bases and J by 1 base, leaving 8 bases between them. The CDR3 is 14 amino acids. Germline V lookup: CDR1 SGHVS, CDR2 FNYEAQ. Here the CDR3 reads CASSSTGSGNTIYF. Partial CDR3 DNA: TGTGCCAGCAGCTCGACCGGGTCTGGAAACACC.

Details on this clone: Read sequence stops 3 residues before the CDR3 end, and the germline J gene provides the missing end. V usage is TRBV20-1 and J usage is TRBJ1-2; possibly TRBD1 for D (5 bases). Per the germline V gene, CDR1 is DFQATT and CDR2 is SNEGSKA (reference sequence). CDR3 length: 17 amino acids. CDR3 in amino acids: CSARGAGEILAKNIYTF. The covered CDR3 bases are TGCAGTGCTAGGGGAGCGGGGGAGATCCTAGCCAAAAACATC.

A note on this clone: Coverage ceases 3 residues before the CDR3 finishes, and the germline J gene fills in the end. The V gene is TRBV5-7, the J gene TRBJ2-7; a possible D gene is TRBD1 (5 bases). TRBV5-7 is designated an ORF whose function remains uncertain. The CDR3 has 12 residues. V lost 4 bases to trimming and J lost 0 bases, with 5 bases between them. Here the CDR3 reads CASSDSSYEQYF. The DNA read from the CDR3 is TGTGCCAGCAGCGACAGCTCCTACGAG.

About this clone itself: One junction end does not reproduce the germline sequence, and a read error may be involved. Additional DNA sequences in this sample encode the identical CDR3. The chain's CDR3 is CASSLRRNTIYF. The DNA read from the CDR3 is TGTGCCAGCAGCTTAAGGCGGAACACG. The chain links TRBV7-2 to TRBJ1-3; no clear D. With the read ending 3 residues before the CDR3 end, the germline J gene is used to fill in that end. This CDR3 has 12 amino acids. Germline values: CDR1 SGHTA, CDR2 FQGNSA.

Turning to this clone: The read falls 3 residues short of the CDR3 end, and the missing part is taken from the germline J gene. The chain has TRBV20-1 and TRBJ2-3; TRBD2 matches at 14 bases. This CDR3 contains 20 residues. The germline V gene encodes CDR1 DFQATT and CDR2 SNEGSKA (reference sequence). Trimming at V came to 6 bases and at J to 4 bases, leaving 21 bases not matched to a gene. The CDR3 DNA, read in part, is TGCAGTGCCAAGTCGCCGGTAGGGACTAGCGGGGGCCGGGGCGCAGATACG. Its translation is CSAKSPVGTSGGRGADT. The whole CDR3 sequence reads CSAKSPVGTSGGRGADTQYF.

On this clone: The CDR3 end is not reached by the read, which stops 3 residues before it; the germline J gene fills it in. V gene TRBV7-3 combines with J gene TRBJ2-3, with 14 bases matching TRBD2. In germline, CDR1 is SGHTA, CDR2 FQGTGA. V was pared by 5 bases and J by 6 bases, with 10 bases of the junction left unmatched. This CDR3 contains 17 residues. CDR3 bases read: TGTGCCAGCAGCCTGTCGGGACTAGCGGGGGTGAGGGATACG. Translation: CASSLSGLAGVRDT. The whole CDR3 protein is CASSLSGLAGVRDTQYF. The complete variable domain, with remaining parts taken from reference TRBV7-3 and TRBJ2-3, reads GAGVSQTPSNKVTEKGKYVELRCDPISGHTALYWYRQSLGQGPEFLIYFQGTGAADDSGLPNDRFFAVRPEGSVSTLKIQRTERGDSAVYLCASSLSGLAGVRDTQYFGPGTRLTVL.

A few counts support this clone. The read ends 3 residues before the CDR3 terminus; that terminus is restored from the germline J gene. The chain recombines TRBV2 with TRBJ1-6; D is possibly TRBD1 (5 bases). With 6 bases removed from V and 2 bases from J, the gap between germline ends came to 11 bases. CDR3 length: 15 residues. Germline V gene data show CDR1 as SNHLY and CDR2 as FYNNEI. CDR3 bases read: TGTGCCAGCAGGGGGGGTTTTGCCTATAATTCACCC. Translation gives CASRGGFAYNSP. The entire CDR3 is CASRGGFAYNSPLHF.

This clone appeared many times. The read gets to within 3 residues of the CDR3 end, and the germline J gene fills in the rest. The chain links TRBV29-1 to TRBJ2-5, with 8 bases aligning to TRBD2. CDR3 size: 12 residues. V dropped 8 bases and J dropped 4; count of bases not matched to a gene: 6. Looked up from germline, CDR1 is SQVTM and CDR2 is ANQGSEA. Partial CDR3 DNA: TGCAGCCTAATTAGCGGGGTAGAGACC. This sequence encodes CSLISGVET. The CDR3 in full is CSLISGVETQYF. The entire variable domain, with the rest obtained from reference TRBV29-1 and TRBJ2-5, is as follows: SAVISQKPSRDICQRGTSLTIQCQVDSQVTMMFWYRQQPGQSLTLIATANQGSEATYESGFVIDKFPISRPNLTFSTLTVSNMSPEDSSIYLCSLISGVETQYFGPGTRLLVL.

In its sample, this clone was seen many times. The read finishes 3 residues shy of the CDR3 end, and the germline J gene is used to complete it. The V and J genes are TRBV5-1 and TRBJ2-7; TRBD1 is a possible D gene (5 bases). Germline values: CDR1 SGHRS, CDR2 YFSETQ. The length of the CDR3 is 15 residues. With 0 bases removed from V and 3 bases from J, the gap between germline ends came to 13 bases. CDR3 DNA, as far as it was read: TGCGCCAGCAGCTTGGAAGGAGACAGTGGCTACGAG. Translation gives CASSLEGDSGYE. The CDR3 in its entirety is CASSLEGDSGYEQYF.

This clone was seen ten or more times. The read ends 3 residues early relative to the CDR3; the germline J gene fills the gap. This chain uses TRBV7-9 with TRBJ1-1; 8 nucleotides match TRBD1. The CDR3 runs 13 residues. CDR1 is SEHNR and CDR2 is FQNEAQ in the germline V gene (reference sequence). The CDR3: CASSLVSGGEAFF. CDR3 DNA, as far as it was read: TGTGCCAGCAGCTTAGTTTCAGGGGGCGAA.